One T cell receptor (beta chain) is described in this entry. What it binds is not known. The PCR had 60 Vbeta and 13 Jbeta primers. Data came from immunoSEQ multiplex PCR; TCRdb stores just in-frame clones and leaves some out. The repertoire holds 75,000 to 90,000 clones, with 70% to 80% as singletons. CDR3 size: 15 residues. Trimming cost V 4 bases and J 0 bases, with 11 bases left between them. Germline lookup yields CDR1 SGHRS and CDR2 YFSETQ. These data originate in a study of cytomegalovirus exposure and HLA in healthy donors. Findings and caveats of the study: For TCR beta chains, V- and J-gene trimming was later linked to a missense DCLRE1C variant.

The origin of this receptor is a human donor in good health. Sequencing used PBMCs. The chain couples TRBV5-1 to TRBJ1-3; D perhaps matches TRBD1 (6 bases). CDR3 sequence: CASSPGGLSGNTIYF. The CDR3 DNA reads as TGCGCCAGCAGCCCGGGGGGCCTCTCTGGAAACACCATATATTTT.